The 8 T cell receptor beta chains reported below all come from one sample, sequenced in a study of cytomegalovirus exposure and HLA in healthy donors. Here immunoSEQ multiplex PCR was the method, and the copy in TCRdb shows in-frame clones only, minus some. The sample consists of roughly 300,000 clones, 86% of them appearing once. The specimen sequenced was PBMCs. These receptors came from a young woman in good health and CMV-seronegative.

This clone occurred once. This chain uses TRBV4-3 with TRBJ2-1, with 7 nucleotides matching TRBD2. The CDR3 sequence is 13 residues long. J gave up 12 bases and V 0 bases, and 5 bases lay outside the gene matches. The germline gives CDR1 LGHNA, CDR2 YSLEER. As DNA, the CDR3 is TGCGCCAGCAGCCAAGAGGGGGGGAAACGGCAGTTCTTC. Translating it yields CASSQEGGKRQFF.

The chain couples TRBV7-8 to TRBJ2-7; a weak D match, TRBD1 (6 bases). Trimming took off 5 bases at V and 1 base at J, with 18 bases between the two ends. The CDR3 is 16 amino acids. From germline, CDR1 is SGHVS and CDR2 FQNEAQ. In DNA form, the CDR3 reads TGTGCCAGCAGCCCTCCAGGGGAAGAGTCTTCCTACGAGCAGTACTTC. Protein: CASSPPGEESSYEQYF.

This rearrangement joins TRBV9 to TRBJ2-3; 10 bases agree with TRBD2. Trimming cost V 4 bases and J 0 bases; bases outside gene matches: 2. CDR3 size: 15 residues. CDR1 SGDLS and CDR2 YYNGEE come from the germline V gene. CDR3 sequence: CASSRLAGSTDTQYF. The CDR3 DNA reads as TGTGCCAGCAGCCGACTAGCGGGCAGCACAGATACGCAGTATTTT.

This clone was counted once. The rearrangement joins TRBV6-5 to TRBJ2-7; 7 bases align to TRBD1. The CDR3 has 14 residues. V gave up 5 bases and J gave up 0 bases; unmatched junction bases: 4. The germline gives CDR1 MNHEY, CDR2 SVGAGI. CDR3 loop: CASSLTGDSYEQYF. As DNA, the CDR3 is TGTGCCAGCAGTCTTACAGGGGACTCCTACGAGCAGTACTTC.

The J gene is TRBJ2-5, the V gene TRBV9; D may be TRBD2 (5 bases). CDR3 length: 14 residues. The V end was cut by 5 bases, the J end by 3 bases, with 14 bases between. The germline CDR1 and CDR2 sequences are SGDLS and YYNGEE. For the CDR3, the DNA is TGTGCCAGCAGTCTTCGGCCCGGGGAAGAGACCCAGTACTTC. Its translation is CASSLRPGEETQYF.

The chain joins TRBV11-1 to TRBJ2-7; 8 nucleotides agree with TRBD1. The CDR3 sequence is 14 residues long. The V and J ends lost 5 bases and 5 bases, in that order; junction bases with no gene match: 8. Germline V gene data show CDR1 as SGHAT and CDR2 as FQDESV (reference sequence). CDR3 protein: CASSLRTGPHEQYF. CDR3 bases: TGTGCCAGCAGCCTAAGGACAGGGCCCCACGAGCAGTACTTC.

The chain employs TRBV10-3 and TRBJ2-2; 7 bases match TRBD2. CDR3 length: 13 residues. The ends lost 8 bases at V and 5 bases at J; junction bases unmatched: 5. Germline CDR1 is ENHRY and CDR2 is SYGVKD. This CDR3 reads CAIHAGVTGELFF. The CDR3 coding sequence is TGTGCCATCCATGCGGGAGTAACCGGGGAGCTGTTTTTT.

V and J are TRBV19 and TRBJ2-1; TRBD2 agrees at 7 bases. The CDR3 is made up of 13 amino acids. The germline V gene encodes CDR1 LNHDA and CDR2 SQIVND (reference sequence). J gave up 3 bases and V 9 bases, and 5 bases lay outside the gene matches. The CDR3 DNA is TGTGCCAGCCGGGAGGAAAGCTACAATGAGCAGTTCTTC. Its translation: CASREESYNEQFF. The variable domain in full, with the rest retrieved from reference TRBV19 and TRBJ2-1, is DGGITQSPKYLFRKEGQNVTLSCEQNLNHDAMYWYRQDPGQGLRLIYYSQIVNDFQKGDIAEGYSVSREKKESFPLTVTSAQKNPTAFYLCASREESYNEQFFGPGTRLTVL.